One sample yielded the 26 T cell receptor beta chains listed below, sequenced in a study of metastatic and nonmetastatic thyroid tumors. TCRdb reanalyzed the PCR reads via MiXCR. The repertoire holds around 45,000 clones, under 4% seen once, with 9.5% to 10% in the top ten. Thyroid surgery had not been preceded by any treatment in any patient. Input material: blood. Source of these receptors: a female donor with papillary thyroid cancer or a benign thyroid nodule (not recorded which). Some clones in this sample may be carry-over from other donors' samples.

This clone was detected many times. This chain joins TRBV7-3 and TRBJ2-2, with TRBD1 identical over 7 bases. The length of the CDR3 is 15 residues. The J segment lost 0 bases and the V segment lost 5 bases, leaving 3 bases of the junction unmatched. The germline V gene has CDR1 SGHTA and CDR2 FQGTGA. CDR3 in amino acids: CASSRTGSNTGELFF. DNA of the CDR3: TGTGCCAGCAGCAGGACAGGTTCGAACACCGGGGAGCTGTTTTTT.

This chain joins TRBV5-1 and TRBJ2-1; TRBD2 aligns across 12 bases. V shed 2 bases and J 9 bases; nucleotides not matched to a gene: 12. The CDR3 consists of 17 residues. CDR1 and CDR2 (germline): SGHRS, YFSETQ. The DNA for the CDR3 is TGCGCCAGCAGCTTCTCCCTAGCGGGAGGGTCGTTGAGTGAGCAGTTCTTC. Protein product: CASSFSLAGGSLSEQFF.

This clone was detected ten times or more. V is TRBV6-4 and J is TRBJ2-1, with D hard to call. The V and J ends lost 3 bases and 0 bases respectively, with 12 bases between them. CDR1 is MRHNA and CDR2 is SNTAGT in the germline V gene. The CDR3 is 16 amino acids. For the CDR3, the DNA is TGTGCCAGCAGTGATTCAGCAAACTTCTCCTACAATGAGCAGTTCTTC. Translating gives CASSDSANFSYNEQFF.

This clone was picked up many times. The chain couples TRBV7-8 to TRBJ2-1; 10 nucleotides line up with TRBD2. Unmatched junction bases numbered 1, after V lost 5 bases and J lost 9 bases. The CDR3 runs to 12 residues. CDR1 and CDR2 from the germline V gene are SGHVS and FQNEAQ. The CDR3 bases are TGTGCCAGCAGCACTAGCGGGGTTGAGCAGTTCTTC. This codes for CASSTSGVEQFF.

This clone came up many times. The rearrangement links TRBV15 to TRBJ2-2, with 7 bases fitting TRBD1. V lost 4 bases and J lost 4; bases outside the gene matches: 6. Germline CDR1 reads LNHNV; CDR2 reads YYDKDF (reference sequence). This CDR3 is 15 amino acids long. In nucleotides, the CDR3 is TGTGCCACCAGCAAACGGGACAGAGGCACCGGGGAGCTGTTTTTT. It yields the protein CATSKRDRGTGELFF.

The V call is TRBV20-1, the J call TRBJ2-5; D is unresolved. This CDR3 spans 12 amino acids. Germline loops: CDR1 DFQATT, CDR2 SNEGSKA (reference sequence). V lost 2 bases, J lost 1 base, and 5 bases lay in between. For the CDR3, the DNA is TGCAGTGCTAGAAATCTCCAAGAGACCCAGTACTTC. This sequence encodes CSARNLQETQYF.

This clone was seen ten or more times. The DNA of the CDR3 is TGTGCTAGTGCCAGGGGCAGGGACGGGACAGATACGCAGTATTTT. Amino acids: CASARGRDGTDTQYF. V gene TRBV12-5 combines with J gene TRBJ2-3, with a possible D match to TRBD1 (6 bases). The CDR3 loop spans 15 amino acids. V was shortened by 7 bases and J by 3 bases, with 17 bases between the two germline ends. From germline, CDR1 is LGHNT and CDR2 FRNRAP.

About this clone itself: Other DNA sequences in this specimen translate into the identical CDR3. V is TRBV11-2 and J is TRBJ2-7; the D is unclear. V gave up 5 bases and J gave up 4 bases, with 12 bases separating them. Germline values: CDR1 SGHAT, CDR2 FQNNGV. The CDR3 loop spans 13 amino acids. The CDR3 DNA reads TGTGCCAGCAGCCCGACGGCAGGTTACGAGCAGTACTTC. Amino acids: CASSPTAGYEQYF.

The V call is TRBV6-2 or TRBV6-3, the J call TRBJ2-1; possibly TRBD2 for D (6 bases). Trimming cost V 6 bases and J 3 bases, with 15 bases left between them. The CDR3 is 15 amino acids. Germline V gives CDR1 MNHEY, CDR2 SVGEGT. The CDR3 is CASRGPGEGYNEQFF. Here the CDR3 DNA reads TGTGCCAGCAGGGGACCGGGAGAGGGCTACAATGAGCAGTTCTTC.

This clone was counted ten times or more. Other nucleotide sequences from this sample produce the same CDR3. V is TRBV10-3 and J is TRBJ2-4; no reliable D call. Germline V gene data show CDR1 as ENHRY and CDR2 as SYGVKD. V dropped 0 bases and J dropped 6 bases, with 6 bases sitting between them. This CDR3 contains 13 residues. The CDR3 DNA sequence: TGTGCCATCAGTGAGTCAGGCCTAAACATTCAGTACTTC. It is translated as CAISESGLNIQYF.

V is TRBV6-1 and J is TRBJ1-5, with 10 nucleotides matching TRBD1. Germline V gives CDR1 MNHNS, CDR2 SASEGT. With 5 bases clipped from V and 4 bases from J, the junction kept 5 bases outside the gene matches. The CDR3 spans 15 residues. In DNA, the CDR3 is TGTGCCAGCAGTTCGGGGACAGGGGCAAATCAGCCCCAGCATTTT. Translation gives CASSSGTGANQPQHF.

This clone was found many times. V gene TRBV5-5 combines with J gene TRBJ2-1; D unclear. The germline V and J ends were trimmed by 0 bases and 5 bases, with 12 bases remaining between them. The germline V gene encodes CDR1 SGHKS and CDR2 YYEKEE (reference sequence). The CDR3 sequence is 15 residues long. This CDR3 reads CASSLGAGPNNEQFF. The CDR3 DNA reads as TGTGCCAGCAGCTTGGGGGCAGGCCCAAACAATGAGCAGTTCTTC. The whole variable domain, filled in from reference TRBV5-5 and TRBJ2-1, reads DAGVTQSPTHLIKTRGQQVTLRCSPISGHKSVSWYQQVLGQGPQFIFQYYEKEERGRGNFPDRFSARQFPNYSSELNVNALLLGDSALYLCASSLGAGPNNEQFFGPGTRLTVL.

This clone was observed many times. The rearrangement uses TRBV28 and TRBJ1-5; D perhaps matches TRBD1 (6 bases). The CDR3 totals 13 residues. V was cut by 5 bases and J by 6 bases, with 11 bases left in between. The germline V gene encodes CDR1 MDHEN and CDR2 SYDVKM. The CDR3: CASSPGGGQPQHF. In DNA, the CDR3 is TGTGCCAGCAGTCCCGGAGGGGGTCAGCCCCAGCATTTT.

This clone was counted between two and nine times. The V and J genes are TRBV2 and TRBJ2-7; the match to TRBD1 covers 7 bases. The CDR3 runs 12 residues. V lost 6 bases, J lost 3 bases, and 2 bases stayed unmatched. The germline V gene encodes CDR1 SNHLY and CDR2 FYNNEI. CDR3 region: CASRGQFYEQYF. The DNA of the CDR3 is TGTGCCAGCAGGGGACAGTTCTACGAGCAGTACTTC.

This clone showed up many times. This sequence joins TRBV4-1 and TRBJ2-4, with 13 bases fitting TRBD2. The CDR3 runs 16 residues. Per germline, CDR1 MGHRA and CDR2 YSYEKL. With V trimmed by 4 bases and J by 4 bases, 4 bases remained unmatched. CDR3 coding DNA: TGCGCCAGCAGCCGGACTAGCGGGAGTTATAAAAACATTCAGTACTTC. It is translated as CASSRTSGSYKNIQYF.

This clone was detected many times. The chain couples TRBV18 to TRBJ1-2; D remains ambiguous. Per germline, CDR1 KGHSH and CDR2 LQKENI. V dropped 3 bases and J dropped 5 bases, with 16 bases sitting between them. The CDR3 totals 15 residues. CDR3 DNA: TGTGCCAGCTCACCGGCGGAGGGTGCGCGGTATGGCTACACCTTC. Protein product: CASSPAEGARYGYTF.

This clone occurred a few times. V is TRBV27 and J is TRBJ2-1; tentative D call: TRBD2 (6 bases). Germline V gives CDR1 MNHEY, CDR2 SMNVEV (reference sequence). The CDR3 length is 14 residues. Trimming stripped 3 bases from V and 7 bases from J, with 13 bases between. DNA of the CDR3: TGTGCCAGCAGTTTTGCGGGGACTCGGAATGAGCAGTTCTTC. Translating gives CASSFAGTRNEQFF.

At least ten counts were recorded for this clone. The rearrangement uses TRBV24-1 and TRBJ2-2; a possible D gene is TRBD2 (5 bases). The CDR3 has 18 residues. Trimming took off 3 bases at V and 5 bases at J, with 21 bases between the two ends. Germline V gives CDR1 KGHDR, CDR2 SFDVKD. The CDR3 sequence is CATSDERERRQATGELFF. The DNA of the CDR3 is TGTGCCACCAGTGATGAGAGGGAGCGTAGGCAAGCTACCGGGGAGCTGTTTTTT.

This clone is medium-sized by share. The chain employs TRBV19 and TRBJ1-5; 9 bases line up with TRBD1. CDR3 length: 17 amino acids. V lost 3 bases, J lost 4 bases, and 10 bases stayed unmatched. Germline V gene lookup returns CDR1 LNHDA and CDR2 SQIVND (reference sequence). CDR3: CASSMRTGGEVNQPQHF. In nucleotides, the CDR3 is TGTGCCAGTAGTATGCGTACAGGGGGCGAGGTAAATCAGCCCCAGCATTTT.

As concerns this clone: At one boundary the junction diverges from the germline segment, which might be a read error. The V call is TRBV15, the J call TRBJ2-7; maybe TRBD2 (6 bases). Germline V gene lookup returns CDR1 LNHNV and CDR2 YYDKDF (reference sequence). The CDR3 is 13 residues long. DNA of the CDR3: TGCGCCACCAGCGTTGGGGGAGGCTACGAGCAGTACTTC. Translated: CATSVGGGYEQYF.

This clone was seen ten or more times. The rearrangement links TRBV15 to TRBJ2-3; D remains unclear. Germline CDR1 is LNHNV and CDR2 is YYDKDF (reference sequence). This CDR3 is built from 13 residues. V was clipped by 5 bases and J by 2 bases, with 8 bases between them. The CDR3 reads CATSVSNTDTQYF. CDR3 nucleotides: TGTGCCACCAGCGTCTCAAACACAGATACGCAGTATTTT. The full variable domain, completed using reference TRBV15 and TRBJ2-3, is DAMVIQNPRYQVTQFGKPVTLSCSQTLNHNVMYWYQQKSSQAPKLLFHYYDKDFNNEADTPDNFQSRRPNTSFCFLDIRSPGLGDTAMYLCATSVSNTDTQYFGPGTRLTVL.

In its sample, this clone was seen a few times. V usage is TRBV10-3 and J usage is TRBJ1-1; 7 nucleotides line up with TRBD1. Germline V gene data show CDR1 as ENHRY and CDR2 as SYGVKD. V dropped 5 bases and J dropped 2; count of bases not matched to a gene: 5. This CDR3 spans 14 amino acids. The CDR3 reads CAISYHRGNTEAFF. DNA of the CDR3: TGTGCCATCAGTTACCACAGGGGAAACACTGAAGCTTTCTTT.

This clone has at least ten counts. The chain carries TRBV11-3 and TRBJ1-1, with no clear D. CDR3 length equals 15 residues. V lost 1 base, J lost 0 bases, and 9 bases lay in between. CDR1 is SGHNT, CDR2 YENEEA, per germline. The CDR3 DNA is TGTGCCAGCAGCTTAGCGGGTCAGATGAACACTGAAGCTTTCTTT. It specifies CASSLAGQMNTEAFF.

This clone was picked up many times. The chain is built from TRBV7-3 and TRBJ2-5, with 8 bases that match TRBD1. Germline-derived CDR1 and CDR2 are SGHTA and FQGTGA. The CDR3 runs to 13 residues. The ends lost 5 bases at V and 3 bases at J; junction bases unmatched: 2. CDR3 coding DNA: TGTGCCAGCAGCCCGACAGGGGAAGAGACCCAGTACTTC. Translation: CASSPTGEETQYF.

This clone came up many times. The chain is built from TRBV3-1 and TRBJ2-3; D remains unclear. V shed 0 bases and J shed 2 bases, with 6 bases lying between them. The length of the CDR3 is 14 residues. Germline values: CDR1 LGHDT, CDR2 YNNKEL (reference sequence). CDR3 sequence reads: CASSQDPTTDTQYF. CDR3 in DNA: TGTGCCAGCAGCCAAGACCCCACCACAGATACGCAGTATTTT.

This clone appeared a few times. V gene TRBV20-1 combines with J gene TRBJ2-7, with a weak D call TRBD1 (5 bases). The V gene lost 2 bases and the J gene lost 6 bases, with 11 bases spanning the gap. This CDR3 is built from 12 residues. Germline CDR1 DFQATT, CDR2 SNEGSKA (reference sequence). For the CDR3, the DNA is TGCAGTGCTAGAAAGGGGCCGGTCGAGCAGTACTTC. Translation gives CSARKGPVEQYF.